This T cell receptor (beta chain) comes out of a study of T-cell memory formation after mild COVID-19 (dated by TCRdb to the early 2020s). About the full investigation: TCR sequence clusters from the two donors were found to be largely donor specific. Longitudinal TCRalpha and TCRbeta repertoire sequencing tracked T-cell clones expanding and contracting after mild COVID-19 in two donors. The cohort was made up of two young adult volunteers, one female and one male, who were previously healthy.

The CDR3 measures 14 amino acids from cysteine to phenylalanine. CDR3 DNA is the only sequence kept; it has 42 bases, read in frame from the first base. Trimming removed 4 bases from V and 8 bases from J, leaving 14 bases between the germline ends. The germline V gene specifies MNHNS as CDR1 and SASEGT as CDR2. Ficoll-Paque density gradient centrifugation was used to isolate PBMCs. On the study overall, not on this receptor specifically: Contracting CD4+ clones were found mainly in CM and EM memory subsets, while CD8+ clones were enriched in EMRA. SARS-CoV-2 specificity of the second-wave clones peaking on day 37 was not confirmed. Clones contracting from day 15 to 85 had balanced CD4/CD8 phenotypes, while a second wave expanding from day 15 to 37 was biased towards CD4+. Only two mild cases were covered in the study, and larger cohorts including severe cases with pre-infection samples were considered necessary. Some responding clones were detected in pre-infection memory, suggesting pre-existing cross-reactive memory T cells joined the SARS-CoV-2 response.

In this sample, this clonotype turned up a few times. Its antigen remains unidentified. The input lacks base qualities; no much larger clone sits a single base away. Sequencing instrument: Illumina NovaSeq 6000. TCRalpha and TCRbeta cDNA libraries were constructed by 5'RACE with constant-segment primers, with sample barcodes and unique molecular identifiers being introduced. RNA was extracted from every sample with Trizol reagent. Amplification of the libraries took two PCR steps, and the second step added a second sample barcode plus Illumina TruSeq adapters. Sequencing of libraries was performed on an Illumina NovaSeq with 2 x 150 bp paired-end reads. The authors processed their data as follows. Demultiplexing of reads and collapsing into UMI-guided consensus sequences were performed with migec v1.2.7. Using mixcr v2.1.11, the UMI consensuses were aligned to TRA and TRB V and J templates and assembled into clonotypes. Expanded or contracted clonotypes were those called significant by both edgeR and NoisET, with noise models trained on biological replicates. edgeR calls used a false discovery rate-adjusted p below 0.01 and a log2 fold-change threshold of 1. As an exploratory analysis of dynamics, max-normalized trajectories of the 1000 most abundant clonotypes were examined with PCA combined with hierarchical clustering. Separately sequenced CD4+ and CD8+ repertoires were used to assign the CD4 or CD8 phenotype of responding clones. TCRdb reanalyzed the raw reads on its own, using fastp at Q25 for trimming and MiXCR for clone calling, and kept in-frame beta chains. CDR3 protein sequences are deduplicated, and each keeps its most common genes and DNA. TCRdb, not the authors, supplied the V and J calls. The sample yields more than 300,000 distinct CDR3 sequences; less than 25% were counted once. The ten top clones hold 21% of the sample.

The chain couples TRBV6-1 to TRBJ1-4, with the D gene uncertain. The TCR comes from a man aged 18 to 29 who had mild COVID-19 (a few samples of this study predate the infection). The sample titles of this study are shuffled in the database, so cell type and time point are left out; the donor was told from shared clones. Sequencing input: PBMCs or a T cell subset sorted from them (not recorded which). The CDR3 reads CASSVIRGREKLFF. The DNA sequence is TGTGCCAGCAGTGTAATTCGGGGAAGGGAAAAACTGTTTTTT.